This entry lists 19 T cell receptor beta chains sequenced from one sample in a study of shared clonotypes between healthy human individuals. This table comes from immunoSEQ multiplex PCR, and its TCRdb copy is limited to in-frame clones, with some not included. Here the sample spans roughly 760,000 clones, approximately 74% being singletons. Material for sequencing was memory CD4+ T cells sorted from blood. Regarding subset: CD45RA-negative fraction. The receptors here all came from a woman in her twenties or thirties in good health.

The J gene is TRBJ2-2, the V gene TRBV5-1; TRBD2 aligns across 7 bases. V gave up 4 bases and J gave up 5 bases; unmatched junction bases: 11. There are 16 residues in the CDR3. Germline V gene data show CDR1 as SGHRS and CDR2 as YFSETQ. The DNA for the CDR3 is TGCGCCAGCAGCGTAAGACTAGCTCATCAAACCGGGGAGCTGTTTTTT. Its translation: CASSVRLAHQTGELFF.

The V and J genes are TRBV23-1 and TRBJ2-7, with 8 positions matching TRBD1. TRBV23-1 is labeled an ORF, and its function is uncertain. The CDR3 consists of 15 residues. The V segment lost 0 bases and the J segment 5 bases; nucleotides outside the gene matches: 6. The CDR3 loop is CASSQSTRGRDEQYF. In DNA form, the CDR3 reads TGCGCCAGCAGTCAATCCACCAGGGGGCGCGACGAGCAGTACTTC.

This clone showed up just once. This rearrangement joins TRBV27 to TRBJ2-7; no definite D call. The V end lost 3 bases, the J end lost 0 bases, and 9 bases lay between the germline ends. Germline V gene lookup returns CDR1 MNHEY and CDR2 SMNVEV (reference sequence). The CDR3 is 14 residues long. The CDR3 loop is CASSFRWSSYEQYF. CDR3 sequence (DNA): TGTGCCAGCAGTTTTAGGTGGAGCTCCTACGAGCAGTACTTC.

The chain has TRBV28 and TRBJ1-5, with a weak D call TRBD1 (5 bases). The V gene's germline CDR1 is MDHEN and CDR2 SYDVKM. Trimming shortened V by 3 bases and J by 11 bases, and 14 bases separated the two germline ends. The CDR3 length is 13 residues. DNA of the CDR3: TGTGCCAGCAGTTTGGGCGGGGCGTCGACCCAGCATTTT. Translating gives CASSLGGASTQHF.

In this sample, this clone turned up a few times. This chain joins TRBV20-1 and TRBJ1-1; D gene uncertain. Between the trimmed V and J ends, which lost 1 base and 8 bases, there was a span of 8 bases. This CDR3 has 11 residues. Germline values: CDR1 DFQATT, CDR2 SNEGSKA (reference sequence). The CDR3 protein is CSARVTIEAFF. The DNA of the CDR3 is TGCAGTGCTAGAGTCACCATCGAAGCTTTCTTT.

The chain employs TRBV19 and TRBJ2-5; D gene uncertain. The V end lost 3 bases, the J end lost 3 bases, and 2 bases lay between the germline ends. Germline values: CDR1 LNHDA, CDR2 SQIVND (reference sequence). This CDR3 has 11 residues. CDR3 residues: CASSMEETQYF. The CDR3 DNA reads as TGTGCCAGTAGTATGGAAGAGACCCAGTACTTC.

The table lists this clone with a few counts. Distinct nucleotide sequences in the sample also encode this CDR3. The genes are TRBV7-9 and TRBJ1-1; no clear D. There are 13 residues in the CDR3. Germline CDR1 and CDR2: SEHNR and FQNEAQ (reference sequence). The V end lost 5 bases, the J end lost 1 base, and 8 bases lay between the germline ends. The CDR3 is CASSPRQNTEAFF. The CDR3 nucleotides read TGTGCCAGCAGCCCTAGACAGAACACTGAAGCTTTCTTT.

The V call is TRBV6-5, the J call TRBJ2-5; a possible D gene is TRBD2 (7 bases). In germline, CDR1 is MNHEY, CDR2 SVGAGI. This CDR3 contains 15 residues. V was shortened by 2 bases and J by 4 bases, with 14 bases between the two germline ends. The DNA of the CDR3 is TGTGCCAGCAGTTACGGGCGGGGGCCCAGAGAGACCCAGTACTTC. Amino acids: CASSYGRGPRETQYF.

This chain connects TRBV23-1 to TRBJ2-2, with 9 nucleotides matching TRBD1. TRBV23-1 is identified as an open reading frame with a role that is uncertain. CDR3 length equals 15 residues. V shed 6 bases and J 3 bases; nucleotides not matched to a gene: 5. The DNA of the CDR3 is TGCGCCAGCAGGCCGACAGGGGGGGACACCGGGGAGCTGTTTTTT. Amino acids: CASRPTGGDTGELFF.

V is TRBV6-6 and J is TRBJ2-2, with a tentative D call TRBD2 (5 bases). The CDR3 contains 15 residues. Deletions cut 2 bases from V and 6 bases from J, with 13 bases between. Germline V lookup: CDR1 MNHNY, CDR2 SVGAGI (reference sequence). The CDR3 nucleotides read TGTGCCAGCAGTTACACCCGGGGATCGGCCGGGGAGCTGTTTTTT. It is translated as CASSYTRGSAGELFF.

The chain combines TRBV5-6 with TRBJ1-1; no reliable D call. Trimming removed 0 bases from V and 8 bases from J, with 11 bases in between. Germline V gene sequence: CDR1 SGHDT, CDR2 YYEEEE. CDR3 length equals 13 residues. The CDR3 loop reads CASSLAGKVEAFF. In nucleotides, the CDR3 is TGTGCCAGCAGCTTGGCTGGGAAGGTAGAAGCTTTCTTT.

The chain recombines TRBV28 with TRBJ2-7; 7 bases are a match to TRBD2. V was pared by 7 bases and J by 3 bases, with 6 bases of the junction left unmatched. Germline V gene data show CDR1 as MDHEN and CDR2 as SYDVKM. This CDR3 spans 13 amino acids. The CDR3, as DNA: TGTGCCAGCACCTGGGGGGGGAACTACGAGCAGTACTTC. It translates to CASTWGGNYEQYF.

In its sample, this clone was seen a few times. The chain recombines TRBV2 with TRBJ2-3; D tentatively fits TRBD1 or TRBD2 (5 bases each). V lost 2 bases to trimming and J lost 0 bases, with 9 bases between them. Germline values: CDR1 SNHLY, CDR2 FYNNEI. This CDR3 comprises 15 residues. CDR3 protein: CASSEMGPSTDTQYF. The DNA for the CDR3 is TGTGCCAGCAGTGAAATGGGACCAAGCACAGATACGCAGTATTTT.

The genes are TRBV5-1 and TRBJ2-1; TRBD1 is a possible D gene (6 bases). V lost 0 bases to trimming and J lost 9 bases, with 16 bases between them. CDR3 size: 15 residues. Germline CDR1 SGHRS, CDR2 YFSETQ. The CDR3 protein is CASSLGGHTASEQFF. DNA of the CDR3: TGCGCCAGCAGCTTGGGGGGACACACGGCGAGTGAGCAGTTCTTC.

CDR3 DNA sequence: TGTGCCAGCAGTGCGGTTGGGGGGCAGTACTTC. It yields the protein CASSAVGGQYF. The rearrangement links TRBV28 to TRBJ2-7; D tentatively fits TRBD1 or TRBD2 (5 bases each). CDR3 length: 11 residues. Germline CDR1 is MDHEN and CDR2 is SYDVKM. V lost 5 bases and J lost 9, with 11 bases in between.

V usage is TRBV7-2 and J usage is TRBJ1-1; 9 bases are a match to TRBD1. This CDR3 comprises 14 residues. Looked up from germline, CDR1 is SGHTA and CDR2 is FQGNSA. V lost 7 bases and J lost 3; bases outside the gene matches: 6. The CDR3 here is CASTTGGWYTEAFF. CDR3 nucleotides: TGTGCCAGCACCACAGGGGGCTGGTACACTGAAGCTTTCTTT. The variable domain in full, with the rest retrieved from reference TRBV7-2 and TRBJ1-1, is GAGVSQSPSNKVTEKGKDVELRCDPISGHTALYWYRQSLGQGLEFLIYFQGNSAPDKSGLPSDRFSAERTGGSVSTLTIQRTQQEDSAVYLCASTTGGWYTEAFFGQGTRLTVV.

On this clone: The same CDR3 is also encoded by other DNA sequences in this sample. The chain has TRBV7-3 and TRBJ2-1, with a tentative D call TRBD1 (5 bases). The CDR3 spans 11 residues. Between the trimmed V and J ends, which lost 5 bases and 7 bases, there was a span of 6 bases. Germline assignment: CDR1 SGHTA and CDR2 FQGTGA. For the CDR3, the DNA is TGTGCCAGCAGCAGGGGAAATGAGCAGTTCTTC. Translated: CASSRGNEQFF.

The CDR3 coding sequence is TGTGCCAGCAGTGAAGGGGTTTGGGAGACCCAGTACTTC. Protein: CASSEGVWETQYF. This rearrangement joins TRBV6-1 to TRBJ2-5; D unclear. Trimming shortened V by 1 base and J by 5 bases, and 8 bases separated the two germline ends. The CDR3 loop spans 13 amino acids. CDR1 is MNHNS, CDR2 SASEGT, per germline.

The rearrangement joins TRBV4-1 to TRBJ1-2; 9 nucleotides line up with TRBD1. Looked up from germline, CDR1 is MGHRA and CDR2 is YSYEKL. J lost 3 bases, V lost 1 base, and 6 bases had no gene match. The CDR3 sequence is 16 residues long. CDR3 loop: CASSQVGQGRYYGYTF. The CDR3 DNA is TGCGCCAGCAGCCAAGTCGGACAGGGGCGTTACTATGGCTACACCTTC.